The 22 T cell receptor beta chains in this list originate from one sample, sequenced in a study of cytomegalovirus exposure and HLA in healthy donors. PCR primers comprised 60 Vbeta and 13 Jbeta primers. TCRdb keeps only in-frame clones here, not all; method: immunoSEQ multiplex PCR. The sample carries over 150,000 clones, roughly four fifths recorded once. Sequencing was carried out using PBMCs. The receptors here all came from a girl aged 5 to 17 in good health and CMV-seropositive.

This chain joins TRBV6-1 and TRBJ2-5; D remains ambiguous. The CDR3 length is 14 residues. CDR1 and CDR2 (germline): MNHNS, SASEGT. V was clipped by 1 base and J by 2 bases, with 8 bases between them. The DNA of the CDR3 is TGTGCCAGCAGTGAAGGACCGGAGCAAGAGACCCAGTACTTC. It specifies CASSEGPEQETQYF.

The V call is TRBV2, the J call TRBJ1-2; a weak D match, TRBD1 (6 bases). Trimming left V 10 bases short and J 2 bases short, with 11 bases between. Germline values: CDR1 SNHLY, CDR2 FYNNEI. The CDR3 extends over 12 amino acids. In DNA form, the CDR3 reads TGTGCCACCACAGGGTACAACTATGGCTACACCTTC. Its protein product is CATTGYNYGYTF.

The V and J genes are TRBV19 and TRBJ1-1, with 7 bases identical to TRBD1. This CDR3 has 13 amino acids. The junction had 5 bases not matched to a gene; V was cut back by 6 bases and J by 4 bases. Per germline, CDR1 LNHDA and CDR2 SQIVND (reference sequence). CDR3 sequence reads: CASSRGAFTEAFF. For the CDR3, the DNA is TGTGCCAGTAGCAGGGGGGCATTCACTGAAGCTTTCTTT.

The gene calls are TRBV30 and TRBJ1-6, with TRBD1 matching over 8 bases. The junction had 10 bases not matched to a gene; V was cut back by 7 bases and J by 5 bases. Looked up from germline, CDR1 is GTSNPN and CDR2 is SVGIG (reference sequence). The CDR3 covers 15 residues. CDR3 amino acids: CAFRQGLVNNSPLHF. CDR3 coding DNA: TGTGCCTTCCGACAGGGGCTGGTAAATAATTCACCCCTCCACTTT.

The J gene is TRBJ1-2, the V gene TRBV19; D is undetermined. Germline V gives CDR1 LNHDA, CDR2 SQIVND (reference sequence). V was cut by 3 bases and J by 8 bases, with 13 bases left in between. This CDR3 region has 13 residues. CDR3 sequence (DNA): TGTGCCAGTAGTATCTTGCCGGTCCGCGGCTACACCTTC. Translating gives CASSILPVRGYTF.

The chain recombines TRBV9 with TRBJ1-2; D not resolved. Germline loops: CDR1 SGDLS, CDR2 YYNGEE. This CDR3 has 14 amino acids. Trimming took off 2 bases at V and 4 bases at J, with 12 bases between the two ends. The CDR3 DNA sequence: TGTGCCAGCAGCGTGAACGGGGAAGGCTATGGCTACACCTTC. Its translation is CASSVNGEGYGYTF.

This chain joins TRBV7-9 and TRBJ1-4; D might be TRBD1 (6 bases). The CDR3 sequence is 14 residues long. V lost 3 bases, J lost 10 bases, and 15 bases lay in between. Germline V gene lookup returns CDR1 SEHNR and CDR2 FQNEAQ (reference sequence). The chain's CDR3 is CASSFSGALGKLFF. CDR3 nucleotides: TGTGCCAGCAGCTTTTCAGGGGCGCTGGGAAAACTGTTTTTT.

On this clone: Other DNA sequences of this sample code for an identical CDR3. The CDR3 reads CASSLSGVGSYEQYF. The CDR3 DNA reads as TGTGCCAGCAGTTTATCAGGGGTAGGCTCCTACGAGCAGTACTTC. J is TRBJ2-7 and V is TRBV27, with D possibly TRBD1 on 5 matching bases. V gave up 0 bases and J gave up 0 bases, with 9 bases separating them. This CDR3 region has 15 residues. Looked up from germline, CDR1 is MNHEY and CDR2 is SMNVEV (reference sequence).

This clone has a single count. This chain links TRBV5-6 with TRBJ1-2; the D gene is possibly TRBD1 (6 bases). Trimming removed 6 bases from V and 3 bases from J, with 18 bases in between. Per the germline V gene, CDR1 is SGHDT and CDR2 is YYEEEE. CDR3 length: 15 amino acids. CDR3 nucleotide sequence: TGTGCCAGCACTATGTACCGGGACATTGACTATGGCTACACCTTC. It yields the protein CASTMYRDIDYGYTF. The full variable domain, completed using reference TRBV5-6 and TRBJ1-2, is DAGVTQSPTHLIKTRGQQVTLRCSPKSGHDTVSWYQQALGQGPQFIFQYYEEEERQRGNFPDRFSGHQFPNYSSELNVNALLLGDSALYLCASTMYRDIDYGYTFGSGTRLTVV.

V is TRBV4-2 and J is TRBJ2-7; 7 nucleotides line up with TRBD1. J was trimmed by 6 bases and V by 4 bases; bases with no gene match: 12. Germline V gene sequence: CDR1 LGHNA, CDR2 YNFKEQ. This CDR3 spans 15 amino acids. CDR3 amino acids: CASSPRGDSKAEQYF. DNA for the CDR3: TGTGCCAGCAGCCCGCGTGGGGACAGTAAGGCCGAGCAGTACTTC.

The V and J genes are TRBV18 and TRBJ2-3; tentative D call: TRBD2 (7 bases). This CDR3 comprises 15 residues. V lost 2 bases and J 2 bases, leaving 11 bases between the germline ends. The germline CDR1 and CDR2 sequences are KGHSH and LQKENI. CDR3 bases: TGTGCCAGCTCACCAAGGGGGGGCATCACAGATACGCAGTATTTT. Protein: CASSPRGGITDTQYF.

The V gene is TRBV7-9, the J gene TRBJ1-1, with a weak D call TRBD1 (5 bases). Germline values: CDR1 SEHNR, CDR2 FQNEAQ (reference sequence). Trimming shortened V by 7 bases and J by 1 base, and 13 bases separated the two germline ends. CDR3 length equals 14 residues. CDR3 sequence reads: CASIPERGNTEAFF. The DNA for the CDR3 is TGTGCCAGCATCCCGGAAAGGGGGAACACTGAAGCTTTCTTT.

As regards this clone: Different DNA sequences within this sample yield the same CDR3. This rearrangement joins TRBV5-1 to TRBJ1-1, with D possibly being TRBD1 (6 bases). Trimming removed 0 bases from V and 5 bases from J, with 11 bases in between. Germline lookup yields CDR1 SGHRS and CDR2 YFSETQ. The CDR3 consists of 14 residues. The CDR3 loop is CASSLDSGDTEAFF. Here the CDR3 DNA reads TGCGCCAGCAGCTTGGATTCAGGGGATACTGAAGCTTTCTTT.

The CDR3 here is CASSLRDRWNTEAFF. CDR3 DNA: TGTGCCAGCAGCTTAAGGGACAGATGGAACACTGAAGCTTTCTTT. This chain connects TRBV5-8 to TRBJ1-1; 7 positions agree with TRBD1. The CDR3 length is 15 residues. The germline V gene encodes CDR1 SGHTS and CDR2 YDEGEE. V gave up 2 bases and J gave up 1 base; unmatched junction bases: 5. Drawing the rest from reference TRBV5-8 and TRBJ1-1, the complete variable domain is EAGVTQSPTHLIKTRGQQATLRCSPISGHTSVYWYQQALGLGLQFLLWYDEGEERNRGNFPPRFSGRQFPNYSSELNVNALELEDSALYLCASSLRDRWNTEAFFGQGTRLTVV.

This chain connects TRBV18 to TRBJ1-1, with 7 bases matching TRBD1. The CDR3 runs 17 residues. Germline trimming cut 5 bases from V and 2 bases from J; bases unmatched to any gene: 14. Germline V lookup: CDR1 KGHSH, CDR2 LQKENI. CDR3 DNA: TGTGCCAGCTCATCGTCACAGGGGCGAGGGGGCAACACTGAAGCTTTCTTT. Translation: CASSSSQGRGGNTEAFF.

V gene TRBV7-2 combines with J gene TRBJ2-1; D is possibly TRBD2 (5 bases). The germline CDR1 and CDR2 sequences are SGHTA and FQGNSA. CDR3 size: 14 residues. Trimming took 2 bases from V and 2 from J, leaving 7 bases between them. Here the CDR3 DNA reads TGTGCCAGCAGCTTAATAGCGACCTACAATGAGCAGTTCTTC. Translating it yields CASSLIATYNEQFF.

The V gene is TRBV12-5, the J gene TRBJ1-1; 11 bases line up with TRBD1. This CDR3 contains 18 residues. Germline assignment: CDR1 LGHNT and CDR2 FRNRAP. Trimming removed 6 bases from V and 0 bases from J; junction bases left unmatched: 12. Written as DNA, the CDR3 is TGTGCTAGTGGGGATCACCGGGACAGGGGGATCATGAACACTGAAGCTTTCTTT. This translates into CASGDHRDRGIMNTEAFF.

This chain joins TRBV30 and TRBJ2-5; 7 positions match TRBD1. The CDR3 has 14 amino acids. Germline V CDR1 and CDR2: GTSNPN, SVGIG (reference sequence). V dropped 3 bases and J dropped 3; count of bases not matched to a gene: 7. The CDR3 here is CAWRETGRKETQYF. In DNA form, the CDR3 reads TGTGCCTGGAGGGAGACAGGGCGAAAAGAGACCCAGTACTTC.

The rearrangement uses TRBV14 and TRBJ2-7; TRBD1 is a possible D gene (5 bases). Deletions cut 4 bases from V and 0 bases from J, with 16 bases between. The CDR3 runs 16 residues. The germline CDR1 and CDR2 sequences are SGHDN and FVKESK. The CDR3 sequence is CASSRQAGSSSYEQYF. The CDR3 coding sequence is TGTGCCAGCAGCCGTCAGGCAGGGTCAAGCTCCTACGAGCAGTACTTC.

The chain employs TRBV6-6 and TRBJ1-1, with D uncertain. This CDR3 contains 15 residues. The V end was cut by 0 bases, the J end by 4 bases, with 12 bases between. Germline V gene data show CDR1 as MNHNY and CDR2 as SVGAGI (reference sequence). Here the CDR3 DNA reads TGTGCCAGCAGTTACTCGATCGGAAGGAGCACTGAAGCTTTCTTT. This encodes CASSYSIGRSTEAFF.

This rearrangement joins TRBV6-5 to TRBJ2-7; a possible D gene is TRBD2 (5 bases). Trimming shortened V by 8 bases and J by 6 bases, and 11 bases separated the two germline ends. Germline loops: CDR1 MNHEY, CDR2 SVGAGI. The CDR3 is 11 residues long. The CDR3: CASFAEGEQYF. CDR3 nucleotides: TGTGCCAGCTTCGCTGAGGGCGAGCAGTACTTC.

The chain is built from TRBV2 and TRBJ1-1; 7 bases agree with TRBD1. The V gene end was trimmed by 6 bases and the J gene end by 5 bases; junction bases not matched to a gene: 9. This CDR3 contains 14 residues. Germline V gives CDR1 SNHLY, CDR2 FYNNEI. Written as DNA, the CDR3 is TGTGCCAGCAGAGATCGACAGGGAAAAACTGAAGCTTTCTTT. This sequence encodes CASRDRQGKTEAFF.